The sequence of this T cell receptor beta chain was determined in a study of T-cell memory formation after mild COVID-19. As concerns this clonotype: Its specificity is unknown.

Study-wide results and caveats: Clones contracting across day 15 to 85 had a balanced CD4/CD8 profile; later expanding clones leaned CD4+.

Germline CDR1 MNHEY, CDR2 SVGAGI. V lost 6 bases, J lost 1 base, and 4 bases lay in between. The CDR3 consists of 12 residues. MiXCR, applied by TCRdb to the 5' RACE reads, yields one record per CDR3 protein. Found here are roughly 450,000 distinct CDR3 sequences, roughly 18% of them singletons; the top ten hold 20% to 25%. The genes are TRBV6-5 and TRBJ1-3; D not certain. The sample consisted of PBMCs or a T cell subset sorted from them (not recorded which). The TCR comes from a man aged 18 to 35 who had mild COVID-19 (a few samples of this study predate the infection). Cell type and time point are not known. CDR3 nucleotide sequence: TGTGCCAGCAGGACGTCTGGAAACACCATATATTTT. Its protein is CASRTSGNTIYF.